The 23 T cell receptor beta chains in this list originate from one sample, sequenced in a study of CD8 T cells in Susac syndrome. Reverse transcription of roughly 0.45 to 1 ug RNA was carried out with random hexamers. TCRdb re-derived calls from the immunoSEQ multiplex PCR reads in MiXCR, one entry per CDR3 protein. This table has 250,000 to 300,000 distinct CDR3 sequences, more than 75% appearing once. What was sequenced was CD8+ T cells from PBMCs. These receptors all come from a human donor with multiple sclerosis.

The table lists this clonotype with a few counts. The chain joins TRBV13 to TRBJ2-7; D is unresolved. This CDR3 is 13 amino acids long. V lost 5 bases and J lost 3, with 11 bases in between. Germline CDR1 is PRHDT and CDR2 is FYEKMQ (reference sequence). CDR3 in amino acids: CASSHSTLYEQYF. The DNA for the CDR3 is TGTGCCAGCAGCCACTCCACGCTCTACGAGCAGTACTTC.

This chain connects TRBV4-1 to TRBJ2-7; a weak D match, TRBD2 (6 bases). The CDR3 has 14 residues. Deletions cut 0 bases from V and 6 bases from J, with 12 bases between. The germline V gene encodes CDR1 MGHRA and CDR2 YSYEKL. The CDR3 loop reads CASSQERGAGEQYF. The DNA of the CDR3 is TGCGCCAGCAGCCAAGAGAGGGGAGCGGGCGAGCAGTACTTC.

V gene TRBV27 combines with J gene TRBJ1-1, with D hard to call. CDR3 length equals 13 residues. Germline V gene lookup returns CDR1 MNHEY and CDR2 SMNVEV (reference sequence). Trimming took off 7 bases at V and 7 bases at J, with 16 bases between the two ends. The CDR3 region is CASTQGPNLEAFF. The CDR3 region has the DNA TGTGCCAGCACCCAAGGGCCAAATCTTGAAGCTTTCTTT.

The rearrangement uses TRBV27 and TRBJ2-1, with a possible D match to TRBD2 (6 bases). Germline values: CDR1 MNHEY, CDR2 SMNVEV (reference sequence). CDR3 length equals 13 residues. Trimming took 2 bases from V and 7 from J, leaving 9 bases between them. CDR3 DNA: TGTGCCAGCAGTTTAAGGAGGGCAAATGAGCAGTTCTTC. The encoded protein is CASSLRRANEQFF.

On this clonotype itself: Since no conserved phenylalanine or tryptophan closes the CDR3, a read error is the likely cause. The chain links TRBV5-1 to TRBJ2-1, with D possibly being TRBD1 or TRBD2 (5 bases each). Germline CDR1 SGHRS, CDR2 YFSETQ. The CDR3 is 17 residues long. V lost 4 bases, J lost 1 base, and 18 bases lay in between. The CDR3 sequence is CASSRGSLVGSYNEQFL. The CDR3 DNA reads as TGCGCCAGCAGCCGGGGCTCTTTAGTGGGTTCCTACAATGAGCAGTTCCTC.

This clonotype was seen just once. The chain links TRBV11-2 to TRBJ1-2, with unresolved D. CDR1 is SGHAT, CDR2 FQNNGV, per germline. The CDR3 runs 14 residues. The V end was cut by 3 bases, the J end by 7 bases, with 15 bases between. Here the CDR3 reads CASSLFDKHFGYTF. CDR3 sequence (DNA): TGTGCCAGCAGCTTGTTTGACAAACACTTTGGCTACACCTTC.

The chain links TRBV28 to TRBJ1-2, with unresolved D. The CDR3 extends over 19 amino acids. Looked up from germline, CDR1 is MDHEN and CDR2 is SYDVKM. Trimming removed 5 bases from V and 4 bases from J, with 29 bases in between. The CDR3 DNA reads as TGTGCCAGCAGTCCGGGTTGGATGTTCACGGAGTTAGTGTTCTATGGCTACACCTTC. It translates to CASSPGWMFTELVFYGYTF.

The chain is built from TRBV4-2 and TRBJ1-2, with D perhaps TRBD1 (5 bases). The CDR3 length is 15 residues. The V gene's germline CDR1 is LGHNA and CDR2 YNFKEQ. Trimming took 5 bases from V and 2 from J, leaving 15 bases between them. The CDR3 coding sequence is TGTGCCAGCAGCGAATATGCGGGGCCAAACTATGGCTACACCTTC. Protein: CASSEYAGPNYGYTF.

The chain has TRBV27 and TRBJ2-2; a possible D gene is TRBD1 (5 bases). Germline V lookup: CDR1 MNHEY, CDR2 SMNVEV (reference sequence). CDR3 size: 14 residues. Trimming took off 8 bases at V and 6 bases at J, with 16 bases between the two ends. This CDR3 reads CASHSGFWSGELFF. CDR3 bases: TGTGCCAGCCACTCAGGGTTTTGGTCCGGGGAGCTGTTTTTT.

The table lists this clonotype with a count of one. The chain has TRBV28 and TRBJ2-1; 7 bases line up with TRBD2. The CDR3 covers 14 residues. Per the germline V gene, CDR1 is MDHEN and CDR2 is SYDVKM. J was trimmed by 5 bases and V by 2 bases; bases with no gene match: 3. The CDR3 DNA follows: TGTGCCAGCAGTTTAGCGGGAGAAAACAATGAGCAGTTCTTC. Amino acid sequence: CASSLAGENNEQFF. Variable domain in full (rest from reference TRBV28 and TRBJ2-1): DVKVTQSSRYLVKRTGEKVFLECVQDMDHENMFWYRQDPGLGLRLIYFSYDVKMKEKGDIPEGYSVSREKKERFSLILESASTNQTSMYLCASSLAGENNEQFFGPGTRLTVL.

V and J are TRBV10-3 and TRBJ2-6, with 7 bases fitting TRBD2. Germline-derived CDR1 and CDR2 are ENHRY and SYGVKD. Trimming removed 0 bases from V and 2 bases from J; junction bases left unmatched: 1. The CDR3 consists of 16 residues. The CDR3 region is CAISESRGTGANVLTF. The CDR3 coding sequence is TGTGCCATCAGTGAGTCGCGGGGGACTGGGGCCAACGTCCTGACTTTC.

The V gene is TRBV15, the J gene TRBJ2-3; D remains unclear. The CDR3 has 15 residues. The germline V gene has CDR1 LNHNV and CDR2 YYDKDF (reference sequence). Between the trimmed V and J ends, which lost 4 bases and 8 bases, there was a span of 19 bases. As DNA, the CDR3 is TGTGCCACCAGCACCAGGACCCCCGGCGCGAGTACGCAGTATTTT. Translated: CATSTRTPGASTQYF.

The chain employs TRBV20-1 and TRBJ2-5; 8 bases are a match to TRBD2. Trimming cost V 1 base and J 2 bases; bases outside gene matches: 3. CDR1 and CDR2 (germline): DFQATT, SNEGSKA (reference sequence). The CDR3 length is 14 residues. CDR3 sequence (DNA): TGCAGTGCTAGAGGAAGCGGGGGACAAGAGACCCAGTACTTC. Protein product: CSARGSGGQETQYF.

The chain carries TRBV20-1 and TRBJ2-5; 7 bases agree with TRBD1. The CDR3 sequence is 14 residues long. Per the germline V gene, CDR1 is DFQATT and CDR2 is SNEGSKA (reference sequence). The V gene end was trimmed by 0 bases and the J gene end by 7 bases; junction bases not matched to a gene: 8. The chain's CDR3 is CSAREVDRERTQYF. As DNA, the CDR3 is TGCAGTGCTAGAGAAGTAGACAGGGAGAGGACCCAGTACTTC.

The chain combines TRBV5-1 with TRBJ1-2, with 12 nucleotides matching TRBD1. CDR1 and CDR2 (germline): SGHRS, YFSETQ. The CDR3 loop spans 16 amino acids. Trimming took 4 bases from V and 8 from J; bases not matched to a gene: 12. The DNA for the CDR3 is TGCGCCAGCAGCCCCGCTCCCGGGACAGGGGGCGAAGGCTACACCTTC. This gives the protein CASSPAPGTGGEGYTF.

The chain employs TRBV28 and TRBJ2-7, with TRBD2 matching over 7 bases. Germline V gene sequence: CDR1 MDHEN, CDR2 SYDVKM. The trim removed 4 bases at V and 6 bases at J, leaving 9 bases unmatched. The CDR3 has 14 residues. CDR3 nucleotides: TGTGCCAGCAGTTGGGTGACTAGCTCCAGCGAGCAGTACTTC. It encodes CASSWVTSSSEQYF.

The rearrangement joins TRBV7-9 to TRBJ2-1; TRBD2 aligns across 10 bases. Unmatched junction bases numbered 4, after V lost 2 bases and J lost 6 bases. CDR1 is SEHNR and CDR2 is FQNEAQ in the germline V gene (reference sequence). CDR3 length: 15 amino acids. This chain's CDR3 is CASSLSLAGANEQFF. CDR3 DNA sequence: TGTGCCAGCAGCTTAAGTCTAGCGGGAGCCAATGAGCAGTTCTTC.

The chain combines TRBV12-3 or TRBV12-4 with TRBJ1-1, with no clear D. The CDR3 length is 12 residues. V gave up 0 bases and J gave up 6 bases, with 5 bases separating them. CDR3 sequence: CASSLALAEAFF. The CDR3, as DNA: TGTGCCAGCAGTTTAGCGCTCGCTGAAGCTTTCTTT.

The V call is TRBV12-5, the J call TRBJ2-6; D call uncertain. The germline V and J ends were trimmed by 7 bases and 2 bases, with 9 bases remaining between them. Germline V gene data show CDR1 as LGHNT and CDR2 as FRNRAP. CDR3 length: 14 residues. The CDR3 coding sequence is TGTGCTAGTGTCCCTGGAGCTGGGGCCAACGTCCTGACTTTC. This translates into CASVPGAGANVLTF. The variable domain in full, with the rest retrieved from reference TRBV12-5 and TRBJ2-6, is DARVTQTPRHKVTEMGQEVTMRCQPILGHNTVFWYRQTMMQGLELLAYFRNRAPLDDSGMPKDRFSAEMPDATLATLKIQPSEPRDSAVYFCASVPGAGANVLTFGAGSRLTVL.

The chain recombines TRBV5-4 with TRBJ1-1; D remains unclear. Germline V gives CDR1 SGHNT, CDR2 YYREEE (reference sequence). Trimming took off 3 bases at V and 0 bases at J, with 6 bases between the two ends. The CDR3 is 13 amino acids. The CDR3 nucleotides are TGTGCCAGCAGCTGGAACATGAACACTGAAGCTTTCTTT. Protein sequence: CASSWNMNTEAFF.

The chain employs TRBV5-1 and TRBJ2-7; 8 nucleotides align to TRBD1. Germline lookup yields CDR1 SGHRS and CDR2 YFSETQ. CDR3 length: 14 amino acids. V shed 4 bases, J shed 2 bases, and the junction held 5 bases outside the gene matches. CDR3 nucleotide sequence: TGCGCCAGCAGCCGGACAGGGCTGCCCTACGAGCAGTACTTC. It is translated as CASSRTGLPYEQYF. The full variable domain, rest sourced from reference TRBV5-1 and TRBJ2-7, is KAGVTQTPRYLIKTRGQQVTLSCSPISGHRSVSWYQQTPGQGLQFLFEYFSETQRNKGNFPGRFSGRQFSNSRSEMNVSTLELGDSALYLCASSRTGLPYEQYFGPGTRLTVT.

This chain uses TRBV27 with TRBJ1-6, with TRBD1 as a possible D gene (6 bases). Germline CDR1 MNHEY, CDR2 SMNVEV (reference sequence). This CDR3 has 16 residues. Trimming left V 0 bases short and J 8 bases short, with 14 bases between. CDR3 bases: TGTGCCAGCAGTTTATCCGCAGGGGAGAGGTATTCACCCCTCCACTTT. It translates to CASSLSAGERYSPLHF.

The CDR3 nucleotides are TGCAGCGTCCCGGCTAGCGGGAGTAACTCCTACAATGAGCAGTTCTTC. As protein: CSVPASGSNSYNEQFF. The rearrangement uses TRBV29-1 and TRBJ2-1; 10 bases map to TRBD2. Germline values: CDR1 SQVTM, CDR2 ANQGSEA. The CDR3 runs to 16 residues. The V gene end was trimmed by 6 bases and the J gene end by 0 bases; junction bases not matched to a gene: 8.